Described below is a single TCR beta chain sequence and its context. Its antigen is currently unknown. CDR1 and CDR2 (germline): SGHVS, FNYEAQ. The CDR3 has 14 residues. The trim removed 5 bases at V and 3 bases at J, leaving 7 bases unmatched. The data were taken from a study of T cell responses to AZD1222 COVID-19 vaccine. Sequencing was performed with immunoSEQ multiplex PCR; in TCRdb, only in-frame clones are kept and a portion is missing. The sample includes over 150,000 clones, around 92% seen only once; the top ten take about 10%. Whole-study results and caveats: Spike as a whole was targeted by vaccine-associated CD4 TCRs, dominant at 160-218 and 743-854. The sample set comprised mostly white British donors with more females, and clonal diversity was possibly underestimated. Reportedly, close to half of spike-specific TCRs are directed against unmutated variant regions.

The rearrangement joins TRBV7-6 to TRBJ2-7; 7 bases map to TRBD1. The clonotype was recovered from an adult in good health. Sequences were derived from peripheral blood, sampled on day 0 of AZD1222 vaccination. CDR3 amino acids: CASSPQGESYEQYF. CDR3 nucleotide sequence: TGTGCCAGCAGCCCCCAGGGGGAGAGCTACGAGCAGTACTTC. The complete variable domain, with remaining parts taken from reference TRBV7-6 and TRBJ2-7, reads GAGVSQSPRYKVTKRGQDVALRCDPISGHVSLYWYRQALGQGPEFLTYFNYEAQQDKSGLPNDRFSAERPEGSISTLTIQRTEQRDSAMYRCASSPQGESYEQYFGPGTRLTVT.